This T cell receptor beta chain was captured by sequencing in a study of regulatory T cells in long-lasting Graves disease. Study-level results: Newly diagnosed patients shared about 950 public clonotypes; persistent patients shared approximately 2,700. Persistent disease preferred TRBV28, TRBJ1-2 and TRBJ2-5. Persistent cases of Graves' showed reduced TCR diversity relative to newly diagnosed patients.

This clonotype was picked up a small number of times. Its antigen is currently unknown. Time point indicated: persistent/refractory GD, antithyroid drugs over 5 years with positive TRAb. RNA from PBMCs was the source of the TCR library. It was American Thyroid Association guidelines that determined Graves' disease diagnosis. To make TCR beta libraries, researchers used iRepertoire HTBI primers and Arm-PCR of CDR3 regions. MiXCR, applied by TCRdb to the multiplex PCR reads, yields one record per CDR3 protein. The sample has approximately 500,000 distinct CDR3 sequences, about 22% seen once. The CDR3 is made up of 13 amino acids. CDR1 and CDR2 from the germline V gene are ENHRY and SYGVKD. V was pared by 3 bases and J by 1 base, with 7 bases between.

The sequences come from peripheral blood mononuclear cells (PBMCs), collected when the disease was refractory, from a patient treated with antithyroid drugs. The gene calls are TRBV10-3 and TRBJ2-7; D gene ambiguous. The sequence was collected from a female donor with Graves disease. The CDR3 reads CAISDSDSYEQYF. The CDR3 DNA follows: TGTGCCATCAGTGATTCAGATTCCTACGAGCAGTACTTC.